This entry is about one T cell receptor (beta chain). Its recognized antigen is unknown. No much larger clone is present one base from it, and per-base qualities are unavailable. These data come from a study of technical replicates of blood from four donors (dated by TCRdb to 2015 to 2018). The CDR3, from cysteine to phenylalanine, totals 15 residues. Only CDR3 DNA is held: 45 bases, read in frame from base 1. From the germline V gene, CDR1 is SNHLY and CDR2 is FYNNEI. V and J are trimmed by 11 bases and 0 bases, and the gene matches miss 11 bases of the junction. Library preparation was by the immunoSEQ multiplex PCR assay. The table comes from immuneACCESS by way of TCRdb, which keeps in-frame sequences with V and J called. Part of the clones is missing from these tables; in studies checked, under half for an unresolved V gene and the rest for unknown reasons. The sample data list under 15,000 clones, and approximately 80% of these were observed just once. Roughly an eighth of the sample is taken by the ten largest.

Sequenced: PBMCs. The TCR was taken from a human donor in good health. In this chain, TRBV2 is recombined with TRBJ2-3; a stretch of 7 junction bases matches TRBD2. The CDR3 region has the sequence CAVATTRGSTDTQYF. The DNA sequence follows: TGTGCCGTAGCTACTACGCGGGGGAGCACAGATACGCAGTATTTT.